This is a list of T cell receptor beta chains from one sample in a study of T-cell memory formation after mild COVID-19. TCRdb itself ran the 5' RACE reads through MiXCR, one entry per CDR3 protein. The sample records approximately 240,000 distinct CDR3 sequences, 16% being singletons. Sequences were obtained from PBMCs or a T cell subset sorted from them (not recorded which). Receptors originate from a man aged 18 to 35 who had mild COVID-19 (a few samples of this study predate the infection). Cell type and time point are not known. Each CDR3 is given with its conserved first and last residue. A D gene is named only where the DNA matches it firmly. Size is omitted from some rows. Given values are once, few, many or a class for expanded clones.

v_call	j_call	d_call	clone_size	cdr3_length	cdr3_nt	cdr3_aa
TRBV18	TRBJ2-7	.	many	17	TGTGCCAGCTCACCCCTCGGGGCAGGGTCGAGTGGTTACGAGCAGTACTTC	CASSPLGAGSSGYEQYF
TRBV5-1	TRBJ2-3	.	.	12	TGCGCCAGCAGCACAGAACCTGATACGCAGTATTTT	CASSTEPDTQYF
TRBV5-1	TRBJ2-3	TRBD2	.	19	TGCGCCAGCAGTAACGCCGCCGGGACTAGTCTATTTGGCACAGATACGCAGTATTTT	CASSNAAGTSLFGTDTQYF
TRBV5-1	TRBJ2-2	.	.	13	TGCGCCAGCAGTCCCGGACGAAAGGGGGAGCTGTTTTTT	CASSPGRKGELFF
TRBV7-2	TRBJ2-1	TRBD2	.	15	TGTGCCAGCAGCTCTAGACTAGCGGGGTACAATGAGCAGTTCTTC	CASSSRLAGYNEQFF
TRBV7-2	TRBJ1-3	TRBD1	.	16	TGTGCCAGCAGCTCTGCCGGGACAGGGTCTGGAAACACCATATATTTT	CASSSAGTGSGNTIYF
TRBV5-1	TRBJ2-3	.	few	15	TGCGCCAGCAGCTTGGATGCAGGGAGCACAGATACGCAGTATTTT	CASSLDAGSTDTQYF
TRBV20-1	TRBJ2-3	.	.	15	TGCAGTGCTAGAGCCGGGACGAGCCCCGAGGATACGCAGTATTTT	CSARAGTSPEDTQYF
TRBV2	TRBJ2-1	TRBD2	.	12	TGTGCCAGCCGCCGGGGGGGCGGTAGGCAGTTCTTC	CASRRGGGRQFF
TRBV6-2/TRBV6-3	TRBJ1-5	.	few	15	TGTGCCAGCAGTTACGGGTTGCTGGGGGATCAGCCCCAGCATTTT	CASSYGLLGDQPQHF
TRBV5-1	TRBJ1-6	.	.	14	TGCGCCAGCAGCTTGGGACAGTTGAGATCACCCCTCCACTTT	CASSLGQLRSPLHF
TRBV7-2	TRBJ2-3	.	.	15	TGTGCCAGCACCAGAGGAGGGGTGGCGGGGAATACGCAGTATTTT	CASTRGGVAGNTQYF
TRBV5-1	TRBJ2-1	.	.	16	TGCGCCAGCAGCTTGATCCCGTCGGGAGCTTACAATGAGCAGTTCTTC	CASSLIPSGAYNEQFF
TRBV5-1	TRBJ2-5	TRBD2	few	16	TGCGCCAGCAGCTTTGCCCTAGCGGGGGGGCGAGAGACCCAGTACTTC	CASSFALAGGRETQYF
TRBV7-2	TRBJ1-1	.	many	13	TGTGCCAGCAGCTCCCATCACGGCACTGAAGCTTTCTTT	CASSSHHGTEAFF
TRBV5-1	TRBJ1-2	.	few	13	TGCGCCAGCAGCTTAGATCGGGGTGAAGGCTACACCTTC	CASSLDRGEGYTF
TRBV20-1	TRBJ1-1	.	few	16	TGCAGTGCTAGGGTGTTAGGACAGCCAATGAACACTGAAGCTTTCTTT	CSARVLGQPMNTEAFF
TRBV6-5	TRBJ1-5	.	.	15	TGTTCGACAGCTAGGACAGCTTATAGCAATCAGCCCCAGCATTTT	CSTARTAYSNQPQHF
TRBV6-2/TRBV6-3	TRBJ2-2	TRBD2	.	17	TGTGCCAGCAGTTACTGGAGGCGGGGGAGAGAATCCGGGGAGCTGTTTTTT	CASSYWRRGRESGELFF
TRBV12-3/TRBV12-4	TRBJ2-3	.	.	16	TGTGCCAGCAGTTTAAGACTCACGTTCTCCACAGATACGCAGTATTTT	CASSLRLTFSTDTQYF
TRBV20-1	TRBJ1-5	TRBD1	few	13	TGCAGTGCTAGAAGGGGGCGGGATCAGCCCCAGCATTTT	CSARRGRDQPQHF
TRBV5-1	TRBJ1-2	TRBD1	.	15	TGCGCCAGCAGCACCAGACAGGGGACGAACTATGGCTACACCTTC	CASSTRQGTNYGYTF
TRBV6-2/TRBV6-3	TRBJ2-1	.	few	16	TGTGCCAGCACCGAAAATTCCGGGTCTTCCCACAATGAGCAGTTCTTC	CASTENSGSSHNEQFF
TRBV7-2	TRBJ1-6	TRBD1	.	15	TGTGCCAGCAGCTTGCCGACAGGGGGACGATCACCCCTCCACTTT	CASSLPTGGRSPLHF
TRBV20-1	TRBJ2-3	TRBD1	few	14	TGCAGTGCTAGGGACAGGGGATTAGTAGATACGCAGTATTTT	CSARDRGLVDTQYF
TRBV11-2	TRBJ2-7	TRBD2	.	21	TGTGCCAGCAGCTCGGGCGTAGGCGACCTAGCGGGGGGCTCCCACCGCTACGAGCAGTACTTC	CASSSGVGDLAGGSHRYEQYF
TRBV24-1	TRBJ2-1	TRBD1	.	15	TGTGCCACCAGTGGAACCGGGACAGGGAGAGATGAGCAGTTCTTC	CATSGTGTGRDEQFF
TRBV5-1	TRBJ2-3	TRBD2	few	15	TGCGCCAGCAGCTTGGCTAGCGGGAGCACAGATACGCAGTATTTT	CASSLASGSTDTQYF
TRBV2	TRBJ2-3	.	.	14	TGTGCCAGTACGGATCTAGACCGCACAGATACGCAGTATTTT	CASTDLDRTDTQYF
TRBV7-2	TRBJ2-2	.	few	16	TGTGCCAGCAGCTTAGGTATCTCCGCGAACACCGGGGAGCTGTTTTTT	CASSLGISANTGELFF
TRBV20-1	TRBJ1-2	TRBD1	many	13	TGCAGTGCTAGAGACCAGGGGGACTATGGCTACACCTTC	CSARDQGDYGYTF
TRBV12-3/TRBV12-4	TRBJ2-1	.	.	16	TGTGCCAGCAGTTTGGGACTTTTAAGCTCCTACAATGAGCAGTTCTTC	CASSLGLLSSYNEQFF
TRBV7-2	TRBJ2-7	TRBD1	.	12	TGTGCCAGCAGCTCAGCGGACAGGAGAGCGTACTTC	CASSSADRRAYF
TRBV2	TRBJ1-1	.	.	13	TGTGCCAGCCTCGTGGGCGGCGACACTGAAGCTTTCTTT	CASLVGGDTEAFF
TRBV10-3	TRBJ1-1	.	.	16	TGTGCCATCCGGGGTCACCGGGACGTCGAGGGCACTGAAGCTTTCTTT	CAIRGHRDVEGTEAFF
TRBV5-1	TRBJ2-3	.	few	12	TGCGCCAGCAGCGCGACAGGCTCCGAACAGTATTTT	CASSATGSEQYF
TRBV5-1	TRBJ2-2	.	many	15	TGCGCCAGCAGTCCTGGGGGGGCGACTGCGCGGGAGCTGTTTTTT	CASSPGGATARELFF
TRBV29-1	TRBJ2-1	TRBD1	few	13	TGCAGCGGAAGACAGGGCCCCTACAATGAGCAGTTCTTC	CSGRQGPYNEQFF
TRBV7-9	TRBJ2-5	.	once	14	TGTGCCAGCAGCCGCACGGGACTCTGGGAGACCCAGTACTTC	CASSRTGLWETQYF
TRBV12-3/TRBV12-4	TRBJ2-3	TRBD1	few	16	TGTGCCAGCAGTAGAACCAGGGGGCAGAGCACAGATACGCAGTATTTT	CASSRTRGQSTDTQYF
TRBV4-3	TRBJ2-5	.	.	15	TGCGCCAGCAGCCAAGATCTTGCCGGGCTTCAGACCCAGTACTTC	CASSQDLAGLQTQYF
TRBV6-5	TRBJ1-2	TRBD1	.	14	TGTGCCAGCACCTCGCAGGGGGCTCACTATGGCTACACCTTC	CASTSQGAHYGYTF
TRBV4-1	TRBJ1-5	.	.	15	TGCGCCAGCAGCCAAGAGTCAGGGATAGGTCAGCCCCAGCATTTT	CASSQESGIGQPQHF
TRBV4-3	TRBJ1-2	TRBD1	.	16	TGCGCCAGCAGCGCCCGGACAGGCTACACTAACTATGGCTACACCTTC	CASSARTGYTNYGYTF
TRBV18	TRBJ2-3	.	few	14	TGTGCCAGCTCACCGTACTGGGGGACAGATACGCAGTATTTT	CASSPYWGTDTQYF
TRBV4-1	TRBJ1-3	.	.	16	TGCGCCAGCAGCCAAGGATGGGGATCTTGGGGAAACACCATATATTTT	CASSQGWGSWGNTIYF
TRBV10-2	TRBJ2-3	.	.	13	TGTGCCAGCAGTGAGCGGGGCACAGATACGCAGTATTTT	CASSERGTDTQYF
TRBV20-1	TRBJ2-5	TRBD1	.	15	TGCAGTGCTAGAACGGGGACAGGAGGGAGTGGGGCCCAGTACTTC	CSARTGTGGSGAQYF
TRBV9	TRBJ2-1	.	.	15	TGTGCCAGCAGCGTACAGGGTAGATCCTACAATGAGCAGTTCTTC	CASSVQGRSYNEQFF
TRBV4-2	TRBJ1-2	.	few	15	TGTGCCAGCAGCCACGGGGAAGAGGCTAACTATGGCTACACCTTC	CASSHGEEANYGYTF
TRBV3-2	TRBJ2-7	.	few	17	TGTGCCAGCAGCCAATGGGGTCGGTTCAGCATCTCCTACGAGCAGTACTTC	CASSQWGRFSISYEQYF